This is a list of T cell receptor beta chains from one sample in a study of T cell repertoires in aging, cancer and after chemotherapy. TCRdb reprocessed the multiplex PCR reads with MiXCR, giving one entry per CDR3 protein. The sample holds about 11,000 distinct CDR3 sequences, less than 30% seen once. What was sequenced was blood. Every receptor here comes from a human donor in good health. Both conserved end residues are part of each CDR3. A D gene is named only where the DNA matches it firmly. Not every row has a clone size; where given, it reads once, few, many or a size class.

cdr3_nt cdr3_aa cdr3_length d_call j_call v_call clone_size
TGTGCCAGTAGTATCGGACAGTACACCGGGGAGCTGTTTTTT CASSIGQYTGELFF 14 - TRBJ2-2 TRBV19 -
TGTGCCAGTAGTATACTGGGGGACTCAGATACGCAGTATTTT CASSILGDSDTQYF 14 - TRBJ2-3 TRBV19 few
TGCAGTGCTACGGGACAGGGAAGTTCTAATGAAAAACTGTTTTTT CSATGQGSSNEKLFF 15 TRBD1 TRBJ1-4 TRBV20-1 -
TGTGCCAGCAGTCGTAACGGAGGGAACACTGAAGCTTTCTTT CASSRNGGNTEAFF 14 - TRBJ1-1 TRBV7-2 -
TGTGCCAGCAGTGAAGGGGGCTACTCCTACGAGCAGTACTTC CASSEGGYSYEQYF 14 - TRBJ2-7 TRBV6-1 medium-sized
TGTGCCATCGCGACGGCACCCGACTACAATGAGCAGTTCTTC CAIATAPDYNEQFF 14 - TRBJ2-1 TRBV27 -
TGTGCCAGCCTATCGGGTCTCCATCGGCCCCAGCATTTT CASLSGLHRPQHF 13 - TRBJ1-5 TRBV28 -
TGTGCCAGCAGCACGCGAGACTTC CASSTRDF 8 - TRBJ2-7 TRBV7-9 -
TGTGCCAGCTCCCCTCTACAGGGGAGTGAAGCTTTCTTT CASSPLQGSEAFF 13 TRBD1 TRBJ1-1 TRBV18 few
TGCAGTGCTAGAGAAAGGGGATTGAACACTGAAGCTTTCTTT CSARERGLNTEAFF 14 - TRBJ1-1 TRBV20-1 -
TGTGCCAGCAGCCGAACCCGGGGTCTCAATCAGCCCCAGCATTTT CASSRTRGLNQPQHF 15 - TRBJ1-5 TRBV6-5 few
TGTGCCACCAGCGGGGCAACAGACGCGCCTGACTATGGCTACACCTTC CATSGATDAPDYGYTF 16 - TRBJ1-2 TRBV15 -
TGTGCCAGCAGCTTTGAAGGGCTTTACCTCTACGAGCAGTACTTC CASSFEGLYLYEQYF 15 - TRBJ2-7 TRBV7-2 -
TGTGCCAGCAGCGGGGGCGCGGACAGGAGGCTCCAAGAGACCCAGTACTTC CASSGGADRRLQETQYF 17 TRBD1 TRBJ2-5 TRBV7-9 -
TGTGCCAGCAGTTCGGGGGGACGGACCAAAAACATTCAGTACTTC CASSSGGRTKNIQYF 15 TRBD2 TRBJ2-4 TRBV6-5 -
TGTGCCAGCAGCTTAGGGGGGGCTGAAAAACTGTTTTTT CASSLGGAEKLFF 13 - TRBJ1-4 TRBV5-5 -
TGTGCCAGCAGGTCAGGGGGGGACACCATATATTTT CASRSGGDTIYF 12 TRBD1 TRBJ1-3 TRBV6-1 few
TGCAGTGCTACCGATCCGGGACAGGGGTCCGGGGAGCTGTTTTTT CSATDPGQGSGELFF 15 TRBD1 TRBJ2-2 TRBV20-1 -
TGTGCCAGCGAATCGGACGGTTCCTACGAGCAGTACTTC CASESDGSYEQYF 13 - TRBJ2-7 TRBV6-5 few
TGTGCCAGTAGTATACCGGGACTAGCGGCCTCCTACAATGAGCAGTTCTTC CASSIPGLAASYNEQFF 17 TRBD2 TRBJ2-1 TRBV19 -
TGTGCCAGCAGGAAACCCGGAACGGGGGGGCGGTGGACTGAAGCTTTCTTT CASRKPGTGGRWTEAFF 17 - TRBJ1-1 TRBV25-1 -
TGTGCCAGCATACCGGGACTAGCGTCCACCGGGGAGCTGTTTTTT CASIPGLASTGELFF 15 TRBD2 TRBJ2-2 TRBV6-1 medium-sized
TGTGCCAGCAGGACGGGACTAGCGGGAGGAGGAGATACGCAGTATTTT CASRTGLAGGGDTQYF 16 TRBD2 TRBJ2-3 TRBV7-8 -
TGTGCCAGCAGTATCCAAGAGACCCAGTACTTC CASSIQETQYF 11 - TRBJ2-5 TRBV6-5 -
TGTGCCAGCATCCCCGTTCGGTCGGGGGAGACCCAGTACTTC CASIPVRSGETQYF 14 - TRBJ2-5 TRBV28 -
TGTGCCAGCAGCGCGGGGGACAGGGTTGCAGATACGCAGTATTTT CASSAGDRVADTQYF 15 TRBD1 TRBJ2-3 TRBV11-1 few
TGTGCCAGTATGGGTTGGACAGCGAATTGGGGTGAAAAACTGTTTTTT CASMGWTANWGEKLFF 16 - TRBJ1-4 TRBV19 few
TGTGCCAGCAGCTTCGGGGGGGTTAGCACAGATACGCAGTATTTT CASSFGGVSTDTQYF 15 TRBD2 TRBJ2-3 TRBV11-3 few
TGTGCCAGCAGCCGCAGGGGCTTCACTGAAGCTTTCTTT CASSRRGFTEAFF 13 - TRBJ1-1 TRBV6-5 few
TGTGCCAGCAGTTACAAAGACTATGGCTACACCTTC CASSYKDYGYTF 12 - TRBJ1-2 TRBV28 few
TGTGCCTGGACTTTAGCAACAGGGGGGAACTATGGCTACACCTTC CAWTLATGGNYGYTF 15 TRBD1 TRBJ1-2 TRBV30 -
TGTGCCAGCAGTTCGTGGGTGGGCTACGAGCAGTACTTC CASSSWVGYEQYF 13 - TRBJ2-7 TRBV12-3/TRBV12-4 few
TGTGCCAGCTTGGGGAGGAGCCTCTCCCGGGCCTACGAGCAGTACTTC CASLGRSLSRAYEQYF 16 - TRBJ2-7 TRBV2 -
TGCAGTGCTAGGGAGCGGGAGAGGAATTACGAGCAGTACTTC CSARERERNYEQYF 14 TRBD2 TRBJ2-7 TRBV20-1 few
TGCAGTGCTACCAGACGGTTTAGCTCCTACAATGAGCAGTTCTTC CSATRRFSSYNEQFF 15 - TRBJ2-1 TRBV20-1 -
TGTGCCAGCAGTTTAGCGCTCGGGGGCAATGAGCAGTTCTTC CASSLALGGNEQFF 14 - TRBJ2-1 TRBV12-3/TRBV12-4 -
TGTGCCAGCAGCTTGGAGGTACAGGGGGTTGAGCAGTACTTC CASSLEVQGVEQYF 14 TRBD1 TRBJ2-7 TRBV5-6 -
TGTGCCAGCAGTGAAGCCTATGGCAGCATGCTCTCTGGAAACACCATATATTTT CASSEAYGSMLSGNTIYF 18 - TRBJ1-3 TRBV6-5 few
TGTGCCAGCAGTCGGACACTGAATGAAAAACTGTTTTTT CASSRTLNEKLFF 13 - TRBJ1-4 TRBV7-2 few
TGTGCCAGCAGCGGACTAGCGGGAGGGAATGAGCAGTTCTTC CASSGLAGGNEQFF 14 TRBD2 TRBJ2-1 TRBV6-5 few
TGTGCCAGCAGTGACTCGGCTAGCGGAGGGCGCAGTACGCAGTATTTT CASSDSASGGRSTQYF 16 TRBD2 TRBJ2-3 TRBV6-6 once
TGTGCCAGCAGGGCTGGGACTAGCAGTAACACCGGGGAGCTGTTTTTT CASRAGTSSNTGELFF 16 TRBD2 TRBJ2-2 TRBV25-1 few
TGTGCCAGTAGTATTATGCAGGGTAATCAGCCCCAGCATTTT CASSIMQGNQPQHF 14 - TRBJ1-5 TRBV19 -
TGTGCCAGCAGGACGACAGGGGGCAACGAAAAACTGTTTTTT CASRTTGGNEKLFF 14 TRBD1 TRBJ1-4 TRBV7-2 few
TGTGCCAGTAGTATAGCCCGGGACTATTTACAAGATACGCAGTATTTT CASSIARDYLQDTQYF 16 TRBD2 TRBJ2-3 TRBV19 few
TGCGCCAGCAGCTCGGGACAGGGGGGTGGAAACACCATATATTTT CASSSGQGGGNTIYF 15 TRBD1 TRBJ1-3 TRBV5-1 -
TGTGCCAGCAGTTCCCTTGGAGCGGGGGACACAGATACGCAGTATTTT CASSSLGAGDTDTQYF 16 TRBD2 TRBJ2-3 TRBV27 -